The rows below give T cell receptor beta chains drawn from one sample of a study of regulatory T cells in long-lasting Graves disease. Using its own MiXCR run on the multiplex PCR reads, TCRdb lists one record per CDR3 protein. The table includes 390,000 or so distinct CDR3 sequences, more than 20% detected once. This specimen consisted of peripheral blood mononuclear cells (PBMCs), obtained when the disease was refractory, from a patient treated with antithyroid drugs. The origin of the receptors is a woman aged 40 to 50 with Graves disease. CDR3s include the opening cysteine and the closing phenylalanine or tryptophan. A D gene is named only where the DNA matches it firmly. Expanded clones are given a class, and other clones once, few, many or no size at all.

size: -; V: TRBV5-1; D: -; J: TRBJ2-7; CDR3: CASGNDRTYEQYF; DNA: TGCGCCAGCGGAAACGACAGAACCTACGAGCAGTACTTC
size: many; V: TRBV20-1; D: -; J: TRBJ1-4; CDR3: CSARTGGGEKLFF; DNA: TGCAGTGCTAGGACCGGCGGTGGGGAAAAACTGTTTTTT
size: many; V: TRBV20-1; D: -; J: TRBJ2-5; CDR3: CSARGGLIRGYQETQYF; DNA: TGCAGTGCTAGAGGCGGGCTTATTAGGGGGTACCAAGAGACCCAGTACTTC
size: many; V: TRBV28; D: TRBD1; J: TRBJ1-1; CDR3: CASRSSRDRLNTEAFF; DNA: TGTGCCTCCCGCTCTAGCCGGGACAGACTAAACACTGAAGCTTTCTTT
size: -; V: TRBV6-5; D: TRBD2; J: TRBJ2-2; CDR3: CASSWGGVASNTGELFF; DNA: TGTGCCAGCAGTTGGGGGGGGGTCGCGTCGAACACCGGGGAGCTGTTTTTT
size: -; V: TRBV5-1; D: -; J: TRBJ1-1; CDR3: CASSLEWRGKNTEAFF; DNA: TGCGCCAGCAGCTTAGAATGGAGGGGGAAGAACACTGAAGCTTTCTTT
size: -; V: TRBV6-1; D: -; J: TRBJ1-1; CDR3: CASSGMSNTEAFF; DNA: TGTGCCAGCAGCGGGATGTCGAACACTGAAGCTTTCTTT
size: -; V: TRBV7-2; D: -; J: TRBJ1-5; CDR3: CASSTMEGRNQPQHF; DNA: TGTGCCAGCAGCACCATGGAGGGCAGGAATCAGCCCCAGCATTTT
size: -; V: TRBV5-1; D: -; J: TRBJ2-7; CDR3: CASSIKPPTGWNSYEQYF; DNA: TGCGCCAGCAGCATAAAGCCGCCCACTGGATGGAACTCCTACGAGCAGTACTTC
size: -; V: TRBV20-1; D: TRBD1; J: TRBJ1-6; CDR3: CSARRGRDSVYNSPLHF; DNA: TGCAGTGCTCGGCGTGGGCGGGACAGCGTCTATAATTCACCCCTCCACTTT
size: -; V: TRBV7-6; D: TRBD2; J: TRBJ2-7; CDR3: CASSLGTSGTEQYF; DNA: TGTGCCAGCAGCTTAGGGACTAGCGGGACGGAGCAGTACTTC
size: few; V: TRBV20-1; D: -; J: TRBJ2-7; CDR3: CSASVEGPYEQYF; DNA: TGCAGTGCTAGTGTGGAGGGGCCCTACGAGCAGTACTTC
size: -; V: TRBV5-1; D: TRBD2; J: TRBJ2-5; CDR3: CASSLGGSGQETQYF; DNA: TGCGCCAGCAGCTTGGGCGGGAGTGGACAAGAGACCCAGTACTTC
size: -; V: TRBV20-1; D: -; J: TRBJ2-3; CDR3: CSAYRQDTTDTQYF; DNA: TGCAGTGCTTATCGTCAGGATACCACAGATACGCAGTATTTT
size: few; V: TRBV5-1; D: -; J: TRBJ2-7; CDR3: CASSLKAASYEQYF; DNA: TGCGCCAGCAGCTTAAAGGCAGCGTCCTACGAGCAGTACTTC
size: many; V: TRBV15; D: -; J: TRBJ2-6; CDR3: CATSRGTISGANVLTF; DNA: TGTGCCACCAGCAGAGGTACAATCTCTGGGGCCAACGTCCTGACTTTC
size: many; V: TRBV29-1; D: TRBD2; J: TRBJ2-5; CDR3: CSVGSGRQETQYF; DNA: TGCAGCGTTGGAAGCGGGAGGCAAGAGACCCAGTACTTC
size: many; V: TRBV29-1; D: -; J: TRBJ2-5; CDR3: CSVELSRWGETQYF; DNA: TGCAGCGTTGAATTGTCCAGATGGGGAGAGACCCAGTACTTC
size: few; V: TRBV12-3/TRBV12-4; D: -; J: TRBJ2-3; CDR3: CASSLFAADTDTQYF; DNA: TGTGCCAGCAGTTTATTCGCGGCTGACACAGATACGCAGTATTTT
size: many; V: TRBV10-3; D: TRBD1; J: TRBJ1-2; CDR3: CAISEKGQASDGYTF; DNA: TGTGCCATCAGTGAGAAGGGACAGGCATCGGACGGCTACACCTTC
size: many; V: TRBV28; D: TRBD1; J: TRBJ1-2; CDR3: CASSSDRGIYGYTF; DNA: TGTGCCAGCAGCTCCGACAGGGGGATCTATGGCTACACCTTC
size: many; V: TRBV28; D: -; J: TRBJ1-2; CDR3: CASSSNHGYTF; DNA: TGTGCCAGCAGTTCCAACCATGGCTACACCTTC
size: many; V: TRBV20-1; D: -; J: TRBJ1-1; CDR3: CSPLEGVNTEAFF; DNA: TGCAGTCCCCTGGAGGGGGTGAACACTGAAGCTTTCTTT
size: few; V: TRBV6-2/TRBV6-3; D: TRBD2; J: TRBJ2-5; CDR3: CASSSYGTSGRGQETQYF; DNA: TGTGCCAGCAGTTCCTACGGGACTAGCGGGAGGGGGCAAGAGACCCAGTACTTC
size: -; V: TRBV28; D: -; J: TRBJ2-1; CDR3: CASSPSGAVDEQFF; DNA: TGTGCCAGCAGTCCCAGCGGAGCTGTGGATGAGCAGTTCTTC
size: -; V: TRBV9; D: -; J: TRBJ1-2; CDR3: CASSVGGQSGLGGYTF; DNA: TGTGCCAGCAGCGTAGGAGGACAGTCGGGGCTCGGAGGCTACACCTTC
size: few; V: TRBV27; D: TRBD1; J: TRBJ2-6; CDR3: CASSHVENRGHSGANVLTF; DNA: TGTGCCAGCAGTCACGTGGAAAACAGGGGCCACTCTGGGGCCAACGTCCTGACTTTC
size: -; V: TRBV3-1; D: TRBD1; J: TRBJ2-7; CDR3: CASSQDRGQGALEQYF; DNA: TGTGCCAGCAGCCAAGACCGAGGACAGGGGGCTCTCGAGCAGTACTTC
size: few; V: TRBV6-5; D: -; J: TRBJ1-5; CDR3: CASSYSNGGNQPQHF; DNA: TGTGCCAGCAGTTACTCCAACGGCGGTAATCAGCCCCAGCATTTT
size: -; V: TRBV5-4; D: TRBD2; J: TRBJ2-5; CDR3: CASSSLLAGIEETQYF; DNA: TGTGCCAGCAGCAGCTTACTAGCGGGGATAGAAGAGACCCAGTACTTC
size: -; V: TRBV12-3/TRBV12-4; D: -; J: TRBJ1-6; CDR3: CASSQSTWTENSPLHF; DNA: TGTGCCAGCAGTCAAAGCACCTGGACAGAAAATTCACCCCTCCACTTT
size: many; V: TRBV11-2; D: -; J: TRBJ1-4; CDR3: CASSLTAAVNEKLFF; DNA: TGTGCCAGCAGCCTAACGGCCGCAGTAAATGAAAAACTGTTTTTT
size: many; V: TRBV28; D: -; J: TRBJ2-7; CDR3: CASSLKAYEQYF; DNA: TGTGCCAGCAGTTTAAAGGCCTACGAGCAGTACTTC
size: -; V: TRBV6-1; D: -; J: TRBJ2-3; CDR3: CASTVEAGKSTDTQYF; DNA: TGTGCCAGCACCGTTGAGGCGGGGAAATCCACAGATACGCAGTATTTT
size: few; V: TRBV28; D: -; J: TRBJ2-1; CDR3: CASSRTFTRERYNEQFF; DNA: TGTGCCAGCAGTCGAACATTCACAAGGGAGCGATACAATGAGCAGTTCTTC
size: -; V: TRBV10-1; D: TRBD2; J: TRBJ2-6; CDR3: CASKEPGLAGLLAGANVLTF; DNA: TGCGCCAGCAAGGAACCGGGACTAGCGGGACTTTTAGCTGGGGCCAACGTCCTGACTTTC
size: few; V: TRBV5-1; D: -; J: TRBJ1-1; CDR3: CASSAGVPNTEAFF; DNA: TGCGCCAGCAGCGCCGGTGTCCCGAACACTGAAGCTTTCTTT
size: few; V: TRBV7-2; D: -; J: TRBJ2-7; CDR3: CASSWGPLYEQYF; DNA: TGTGCCAGCAGCTGGGGGCCCCTCTACGAGCAGTACTTC
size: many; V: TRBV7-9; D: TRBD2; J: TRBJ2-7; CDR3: CASSEGGQQYF; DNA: TGTGCCAGCAGCGAGGGAGGGCAGCAGTACTTC
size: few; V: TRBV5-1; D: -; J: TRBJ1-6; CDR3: CASSLEVRENSPLHF; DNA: TGCGCCAGCAGCTTGGAGGTCCGGGAGAATTCACCCCTCCACTTT
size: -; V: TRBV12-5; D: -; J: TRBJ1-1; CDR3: CASGSDTLLGQLNTEAFF; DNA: TGTGCTAGTGGTTCCGACACTCTGTTGGGGCAGCTGAACACTGAAGCTTTCTTT
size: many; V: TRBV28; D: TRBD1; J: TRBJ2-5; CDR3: CASSSPNLLLTGRETQYF; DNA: TGTGCCAGCAGTTCACCCAACCTTCTACTGACAGGGCGGGAGACCCAGTACTTC
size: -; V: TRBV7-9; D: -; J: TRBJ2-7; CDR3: CASSPNEVDEQYF; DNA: TGTGCCAGCAGCCCTAACGAGGTCGACGAGCAGTACTTC